This passage covers 3 T cell receptor beta chains from one sample sequenced in a study of human T cells and chemical hapten exposure (dated by TCRdb to about 2021). The time point label on this specimen signifies: pre-sensitization, week 0. The treatment or condition label on this specimen signifies: therapeutic diphenylcyclopropenone sensitization with weekly scalp DPC. The library was made by RACE. Sequencing was carried out with a NextSeq 500. Using fastp trimming at Q25 and MiXCR clonotype assembly, TCRdb reanalyzed the public sequencing data and kept in-frame beta chains. Here each entry gathers all rows of one CDR3 protein and keeps the most common genes and DNA. Here the sample has some 400,000 distinct CDR3 sequences; 5% to 6.5% occur a single time. 2.6% of the sample belongs to the ten largest clones. Sequenced here: whole blood, sampled in connection with sensitization to the hapten diphenylcyclopropenone (DPC). These receptors were obtained from a woman in her fifties or sixties with alopecia areata. Some clones in this sample may be carry-over from other donors' samples.

This clonotype was seen at least ten times. The chain uses TRBV7-9 and TRBJ1-3; D remains ambiguous. Trimming shortened V by 5 bases and J by 0 bases, and 5 bases separated the two germline ends. Germline V gene lookup returns CDR1 SEHNR and CDR2 FQNEAQ (reference sequence). This CDR3 has 13 residues. As DNA, the CDR3 is TGTGCCAGCAGCCCCGACTCTGGAAACACCATATATTTT. Its translation is CASSPDSGNTIYF.

The table lists this clonotype with a few counts. This chain joins TRBV18 and TRBJ2-3; TRBD2 might be the D (5 bases). This CDR3 has 14 amino acids. Germline CDR1 is KGHSH and CDR2 is LQKENI. V was clipped by 4 bases and J by 0 bases, with 8 bases between them. The chain's CDR3 is CASSRESSTDTQYF. In DNA, the CDR3 is TGTGCCAGCTCACGGGAGTCAAGCACAGATACGCAGTATTTT.

This clonotype occurred a few times. This chain links TRBV28 with TRBJ1-4; perhaps TRBD1 as D (5 bases). The germline gives CDR1 MDHEN, CDR2 SYDVKM. The CDR3 spans 13 residues. Trimming shortened V by 6 bases and J by 5 bases, and 10 bases separated the two germline ends. The DNA for the CDR3 is TGTGCCAGCAGGGACACCGGGAATGAAAAACTGTTTTTT. Its translation is CASRDTGNEKLFF.